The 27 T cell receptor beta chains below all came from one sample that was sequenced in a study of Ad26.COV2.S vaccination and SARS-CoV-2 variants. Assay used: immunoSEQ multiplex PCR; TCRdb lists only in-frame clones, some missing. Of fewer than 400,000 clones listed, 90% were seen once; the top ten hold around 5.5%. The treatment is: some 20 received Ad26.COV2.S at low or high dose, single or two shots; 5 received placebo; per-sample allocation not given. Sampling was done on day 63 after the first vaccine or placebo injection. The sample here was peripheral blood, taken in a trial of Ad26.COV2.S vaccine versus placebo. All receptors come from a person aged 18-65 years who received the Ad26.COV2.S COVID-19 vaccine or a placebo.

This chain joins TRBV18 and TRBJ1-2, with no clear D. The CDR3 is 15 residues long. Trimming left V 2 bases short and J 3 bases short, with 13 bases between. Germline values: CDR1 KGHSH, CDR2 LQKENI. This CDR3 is CASSPRVEVDYGYTF. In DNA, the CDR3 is TGTGCCAGCTCACCAAGGGTAGAGGTCGACTATGGCTACACCTTC.

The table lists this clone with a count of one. Written as DNA, the CDR3 is TGTGCCACCAGTGATGGGACTAGCTCCGCAGGCGGGGAGCAGTTCTTC. It is translated as CATSDGTSSAGGEQFF. This chain links TRBV24-1 with TRBJ2-1; 9 positions agree with TRBD2. The CDR3 runs to 16 residues. CDR1 is KGHDR and CDR2 is SFDVKD in the germline V gene. Germline trimming cut 3 bases from V and 10 bases from J; bases unmatched to any gene: 12.

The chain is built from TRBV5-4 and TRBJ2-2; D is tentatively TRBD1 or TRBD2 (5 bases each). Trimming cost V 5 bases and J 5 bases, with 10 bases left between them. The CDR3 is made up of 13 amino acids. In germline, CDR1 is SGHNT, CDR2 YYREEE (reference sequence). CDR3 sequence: CASRPEGTGELFF. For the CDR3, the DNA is TGTGCCAGCAGGCCTGAGGGGACCGGGGAGCTGTTTTTT.

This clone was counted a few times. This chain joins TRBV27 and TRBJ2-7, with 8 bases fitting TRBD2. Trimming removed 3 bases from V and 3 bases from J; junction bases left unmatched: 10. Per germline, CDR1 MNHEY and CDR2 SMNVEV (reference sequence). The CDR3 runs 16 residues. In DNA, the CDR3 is TGTGCCAGCAGTTTTGGAAGCGGGAGAGGTGGCTACGAGCAGTACGTC. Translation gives CASSFGSGRGGYEQYV.

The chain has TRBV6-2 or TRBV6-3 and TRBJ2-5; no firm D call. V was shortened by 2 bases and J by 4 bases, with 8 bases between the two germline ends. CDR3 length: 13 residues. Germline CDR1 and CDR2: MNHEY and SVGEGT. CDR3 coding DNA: TGTGCCAGCAGTTACGTAGGGATAGAGACCCAGTACTTC. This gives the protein CASSYVGIETQYF.

The CDR3 coding sequence is TGTGCCAGCAGCTCCGCGGGGACTAGCGGGGTTTTAGCCAAAAACATTCAGTACTTC. Amino acids: CASSSAGTSGVLAKNIQYF. This chain connects TRBV11-2 to TRBJ2-4, with 13 bases matching TRBD2. CDR3 length equals 19 residues. The V and J ends lost 4 bases and 0 bases, in that order; junction bases with no gene match: 9. Per the germline V gene, CDR1 is SGHAT and CDR2 is FQNNGV. Using reference TRBV11-2 and TRBJ2-4 for the parts outside the CDR3, the full variable domain is EAGVAQSPRYKIIEKRQSVAFWCNPISGHATLYWYQQILGQGPKLLIQFQNNGVVDDSQLPKDRFSAERLKGVDSTLKIQPAKLEDSAVYLCASSSAGTSGVLAKNIQYFGAGTRLSVL.

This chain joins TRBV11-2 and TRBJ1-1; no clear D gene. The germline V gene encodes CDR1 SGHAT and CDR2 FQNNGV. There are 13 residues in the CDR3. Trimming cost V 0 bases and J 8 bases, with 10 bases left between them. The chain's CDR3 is CASSLDWAGEAFF. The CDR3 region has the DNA TGTGCCAGCAGCTTAGATTGGGCGGGAGAAGCTTTCTTT.

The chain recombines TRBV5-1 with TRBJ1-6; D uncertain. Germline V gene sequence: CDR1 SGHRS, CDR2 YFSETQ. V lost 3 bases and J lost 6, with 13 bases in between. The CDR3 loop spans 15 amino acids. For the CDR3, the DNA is TGCGCCAGCAGCTCTACCCCAGGACCTAATTCACCCCTCCACTTT. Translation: CASSSTPGPNSPLHF.

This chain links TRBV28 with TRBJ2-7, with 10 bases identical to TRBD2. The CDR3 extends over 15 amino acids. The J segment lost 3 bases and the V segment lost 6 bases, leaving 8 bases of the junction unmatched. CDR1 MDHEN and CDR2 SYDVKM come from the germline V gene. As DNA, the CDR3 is TGTGCCAGCAGCCGAGGACTAGCGGTGATCTACGAGCAGTACGTC. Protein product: CASSRGLAVIYEQYV.

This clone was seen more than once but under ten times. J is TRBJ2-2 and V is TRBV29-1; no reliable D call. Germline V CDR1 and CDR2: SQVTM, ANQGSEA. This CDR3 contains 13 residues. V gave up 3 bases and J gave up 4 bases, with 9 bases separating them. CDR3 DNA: TGCAGCGTTGAGGGTATGGGCACCGGGGAGCTGTTTTTT. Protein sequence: CSVEGMGTGELFF.

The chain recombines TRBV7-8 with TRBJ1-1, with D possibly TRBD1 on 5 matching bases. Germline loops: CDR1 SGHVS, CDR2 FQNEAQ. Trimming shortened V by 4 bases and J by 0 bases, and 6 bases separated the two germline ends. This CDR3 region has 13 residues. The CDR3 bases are TGTGCCAGCAGCTGGGGGATGAACACTGAAGCTTTCTTT. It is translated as CASSWGMNTEAFF.

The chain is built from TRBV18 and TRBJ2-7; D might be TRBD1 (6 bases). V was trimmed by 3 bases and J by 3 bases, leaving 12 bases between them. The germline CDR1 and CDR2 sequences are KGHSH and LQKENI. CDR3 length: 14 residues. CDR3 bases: TGTGCCAGCTCACCGTCACAGGGTGTCTACGAGCAGTACTTC. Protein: CASSPSQGVYEQYF.

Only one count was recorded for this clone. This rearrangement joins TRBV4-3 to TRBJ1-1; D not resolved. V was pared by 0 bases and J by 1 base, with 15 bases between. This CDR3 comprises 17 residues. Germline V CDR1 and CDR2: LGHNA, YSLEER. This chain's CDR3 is CASSQDIGGRSNTEAFF. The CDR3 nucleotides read TGCGCCAGCAGCCAAGATATCGGAGGGAGATCGAACACTGAAGCTTTCTTT.

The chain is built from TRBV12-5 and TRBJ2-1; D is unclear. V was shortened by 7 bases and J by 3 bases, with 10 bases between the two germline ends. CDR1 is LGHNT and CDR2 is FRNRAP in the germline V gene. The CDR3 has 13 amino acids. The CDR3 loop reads CASVRPLYNEQFF. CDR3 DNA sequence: TGTGCTAGTGTGCGGCCGCTCTACAATGAGCAGTTCTTC.

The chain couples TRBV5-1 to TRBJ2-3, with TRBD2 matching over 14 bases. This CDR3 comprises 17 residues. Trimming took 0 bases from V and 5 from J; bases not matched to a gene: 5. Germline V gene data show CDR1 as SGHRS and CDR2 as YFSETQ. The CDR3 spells CASSLAGTSGSEDTQYF. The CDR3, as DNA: TGCGCCAGCAGCTTGGCCGGGACTAGCGGGAGTGAAGATACGCAGTATTTT.

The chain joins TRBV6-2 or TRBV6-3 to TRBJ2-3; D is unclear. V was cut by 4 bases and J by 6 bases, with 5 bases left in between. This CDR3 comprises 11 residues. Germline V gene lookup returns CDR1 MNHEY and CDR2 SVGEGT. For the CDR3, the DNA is TGTGCCAGCAGTTCCTGGGATACGCAGTATTTT. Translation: CASSSWDTQYF.

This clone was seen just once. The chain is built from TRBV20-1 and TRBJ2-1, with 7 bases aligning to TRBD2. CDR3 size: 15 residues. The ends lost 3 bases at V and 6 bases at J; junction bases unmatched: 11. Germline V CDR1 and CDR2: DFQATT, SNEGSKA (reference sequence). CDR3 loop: CSASVTSSRSNEQFF. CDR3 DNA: TGCAGTGCTAGTGTGACTAGCTCTAGGTCCAATGAGCAGTTCTTC.

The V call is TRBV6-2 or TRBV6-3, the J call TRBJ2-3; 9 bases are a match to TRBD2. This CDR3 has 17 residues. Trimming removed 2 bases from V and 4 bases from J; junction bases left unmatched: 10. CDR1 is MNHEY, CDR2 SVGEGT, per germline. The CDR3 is CASSYPTLAGDPDTQYF. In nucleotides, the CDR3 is TGTGCCAGCAGTTACCCAACTTTAGCGGGGGACCCAGATACGCAGTATTTT.

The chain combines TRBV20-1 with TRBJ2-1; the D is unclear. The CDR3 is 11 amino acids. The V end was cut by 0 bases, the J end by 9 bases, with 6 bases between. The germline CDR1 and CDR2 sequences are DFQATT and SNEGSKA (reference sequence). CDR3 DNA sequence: TGCAGTGCTAGAGATGGGCTTGAGCAGTTCTTC. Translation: CSARDGLEQFF.

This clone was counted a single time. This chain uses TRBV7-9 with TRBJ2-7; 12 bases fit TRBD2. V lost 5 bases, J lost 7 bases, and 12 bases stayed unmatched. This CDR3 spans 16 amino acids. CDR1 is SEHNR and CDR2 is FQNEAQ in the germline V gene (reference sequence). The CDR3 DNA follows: TGTGCCAGCAGCCCTAGCGGGAGGGCCGGATGGGAAGAGCAGTACGTC. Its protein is CASSPSGRAGWEEQYV.

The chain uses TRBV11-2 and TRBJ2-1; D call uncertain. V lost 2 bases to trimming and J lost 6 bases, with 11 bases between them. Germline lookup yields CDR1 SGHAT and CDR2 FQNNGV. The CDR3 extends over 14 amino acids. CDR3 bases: TGTGCCAGCAGCTTAAAAGACTTGGGCAATGAGCAGTTCTTC. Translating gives CASSLKDLGNEQFF.

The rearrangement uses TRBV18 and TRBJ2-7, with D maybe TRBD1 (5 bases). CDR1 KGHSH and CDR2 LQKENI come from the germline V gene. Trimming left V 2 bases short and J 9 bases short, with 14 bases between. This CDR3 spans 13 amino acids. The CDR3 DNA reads TGTGCCAGCTCACCAGGGGCAGGTTTGGGGCAGTACTTC. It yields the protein CASSPGAGLGQYF.

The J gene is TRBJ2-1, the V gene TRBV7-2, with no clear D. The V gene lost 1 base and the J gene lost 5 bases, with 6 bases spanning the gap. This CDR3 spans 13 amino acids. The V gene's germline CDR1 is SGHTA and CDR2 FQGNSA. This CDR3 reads CASSLVINNEQFF. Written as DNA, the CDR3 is TGTGCCAGCAGCTTAGTCATAAACAATGAGCAGTTCTTC.

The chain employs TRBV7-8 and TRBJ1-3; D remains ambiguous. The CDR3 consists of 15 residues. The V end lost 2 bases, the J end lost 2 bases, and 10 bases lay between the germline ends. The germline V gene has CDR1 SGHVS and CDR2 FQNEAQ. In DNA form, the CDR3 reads TGTGCCAGCAGCTTAAATAGGACCCCTGGAAACACCATATATTTT. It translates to CASSLNRTPGNTIYF.

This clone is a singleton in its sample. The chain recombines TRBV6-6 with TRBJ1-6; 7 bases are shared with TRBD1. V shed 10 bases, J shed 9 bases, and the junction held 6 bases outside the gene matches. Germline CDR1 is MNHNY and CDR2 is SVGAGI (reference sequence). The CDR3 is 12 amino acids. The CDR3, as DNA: TGTGCCACAGGGACAGAAGGTTCACCCCTCCACTTT. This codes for CATGTEGSPLHF.

CDR3 nucleotide sequence: TGTGCCAGCTCACCCGCCGGCACAAGCTCTGGAAACACCATATATTTT. It encodes CASSPAGTSSGNTIYF. This rearrangement joins TRBV18 to TRBJ1-3; D is unclear. Trimming pared 3 bases from V and 0 bases from J, leaving 12 bases between. Germline loops: CDR1 KGHSH, CDR2 LQKENI. The CDR3 has 16 residues. The variable domain in full, with the rest retrieved from reference TRBV18 and TRBJ1-3, is NAGVMQNPRHLVRRRGQEARLRCSPMKGHSHVYWYRQLPEEGLKFMVYLQKENIIDESGMPKERFSAEFPKEGPSILRIQQVVRGDSAAYFCASSPAGTSSGNTIYFGEGSWLTVV.

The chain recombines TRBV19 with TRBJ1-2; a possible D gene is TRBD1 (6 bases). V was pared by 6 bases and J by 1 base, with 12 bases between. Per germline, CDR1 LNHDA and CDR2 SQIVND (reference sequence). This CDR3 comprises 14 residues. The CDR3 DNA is TGTGCCAGTAGACGGGACACCCGTAACTATGGCTACACCTTC. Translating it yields CASRRDTRNYGYTF. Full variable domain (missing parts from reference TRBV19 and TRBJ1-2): DGGITQSPKYLFRKEGQNVTLSCEQNLNHDAMYWYRQDPGQGLRLIYYSQIVNDFQKGDIAEGYSVSREKKESFPLTVTSAQKNPTAFYLCASRRDTRNYGYTFGSGTRLTVV.